This T cell receptor (beta chain) was profiled in a study of blood T cells in healthy people across ages. PCR was performed a second time for roughly 7 to 11 cycles using a sample-barcoded 5' primer and a J-beta primer mix. Every sample produced at least 2.5 million CDR3-containing paired-end reads. Using its own MiXCR run on the 5' RACE reads, TCRdb lists one record per CDR3 protein. The repertoire holds approximately 800,000 distinct CDR3 sequences, 53% seen once, with approximately 40% in the top ten. In regard to this clonotype: Its target is not known.

Study-level findings and limits: Conclusively comparing naive with antigen-experienced cells was impossible with unsorted PBMCs. Naive T cell percentage and TCR beta diversity correlated strongly.

Specimen: blood. The sequence came from an older man in good health.

CDR3 DNA: TGTGCCAGCAGCTTTGGGGGGGACAGGGGTGAAGCTTTCTTT. Its protein is CASSFGGDRGEAFF. The rearrangement uses TRBV7-9 and TRBJ1-1; 10 nucleotides agree with TRBD1. The CDR3 covers 14 residues. The germline V gene has CDR1 SEHNR and CDR2 FQNEAQ (reference sequence). V lost 3 bases to trimming and J lost 7 bases; unmatched junction nucleotides: 5.